A selection of T cell receptor beta chains follows, all from one sample in a study of siplizumab effects on memory and regulatory T cells. Some clones are missing from TCRdb's copy, which holds only in-frame ones; the method was immunoSEQ multiplex PCR. Among about 100,000 clones listed, about 90% were seen once. Sequencing was done on a sample of CD4+ T cells sorted from blood. These receptor sequences come from a human donor in good health. Some clones in this sample may be carry-over from other donors' samples. CDR3s include the opening cysteine and the closing phenylalanine or tryptophan. A D gene is named only where the DNA matches it firmly. Expanded clones get a size class; other rows say once, few or many, or leave the size out.

cdr3_aa: CASSYSRAGGANEQFF; cdr3_nt: TGTGCCAGCAGTTACTCGAGAGCGGGGGGGGCCAATGAGCAGTTCTTC; v_call: TRBV6-5; d_call: TRBD2; j_call: TRBJ2-1; clone_size: -
cdr3_aa: CASSILRDQPQHF; cdr3_nt: TGTGCCAGTAGTATTTTGAGGGATCAGCCCCAGCATTTT; v_call: TRBV19; d_call: -; j_call: TRBJ1-5; clone_size: -
cdr3_aa: CASSSSFLGAGEAFF; cdr3_nt: TGTGCCAGCAGTTCTTCCTTTCTAGGCGCCGGAGAAGCTTTCTTT; v_call: TRBV6-5; d_call: -; j_call: TRBJ1-1; clone_size: once
cdr3_aa: CASSSIGGDTDTQYF; cdr3_nt: TGTGCCAGCTCCTCCATTGGGGGAGATACAGATACGCAGTATTTT; v_call: TRBV21-1; d_call: -; j_call: TRBJ2-3; clone_size: -
cdr3_aa: CASTPGRDYGYTF; cdr3_nt: TGTGCCAGCACCCCGGGGAGGGACTATGGCTACACCTTC; v_call: TRBV6-5; d_call: -; j_call: TRBJ1-2; clone_size: -
cdr3_aa: CASGSRGSSRETQYF; cdr3_nt: TGTGCTAGTGGTTCGAGGGGATCGTCACGTGAGACCCAGTACTTC; v_call: TRBV12-5; d_call: -; j_call: TRBJ2-5; clone_size: -
cdr3_aa: CASLGIAKNIQYF; cdr3_nt: TGTGCCAGCCTGGGGATAGCCAAAAACATTCAGTACTTC; v_call: TRBV2; d_call: -; j_call: TRBJ2-4; clone_size: -
cdr3_aa: CASSLSGGQPQHF; cdr3_nt: TGCGCCAGCAGCTTGTCGGGCGGTCAGCCCCAGCATTTT; v_call: TRBV5-1; d_call: -; j_call: TRBJ1-5; clone_size: -
cdr3_aa: CASSIDQGEGTQYF; cdr3_nt: TGTGCCAGTAGTATAGATCAGGGGGAAGGGACCCAGTACTTC; v_call: TRBV19; d_call: TRBD1; j_call: TRBJ2-5; clone_size: -
cdr3_aa: CASSQTDRGLWNTEAFF; cdr3_nt: TGTGCCAGCAGCCAAACGGACAGGGGGCTATGGAACACTGAAGCTTTCTTT; v_call: TRBV14; d_call: TRBD1; j_call: TRBJ1-1; clone_size: -
cdr3_aa: CASSLEGQGHGYTF; cdr3_nt: TGTGCCAGCAGCTTGGAGGGACAGGGCCATGGCTACACCTTC; v_call: TRBV5-5; d_call: TRBD1; j_call: TRBJ1-2; clone_size: once
cdr3_aa: CASSPIAGGRGELFF; cdr3_nt: TGTGCCAGCAGCCCCATAGCGGGAGGGCGCGGGGAGCTGTTTTTT; v_call: TRBV4-2; d_call: TRBD2; j_call: TRBJ2-2; clone_size: few
cdr3_aa: CASSPPSGANVLTF; cdr3_nt: TGTGCCAGCAGTCCGCCCTCTGGGGCCAACGTCCTGACTTTC; v_call: TRBV28; d_call: -; j_call: TRBJ2-6; clone_size: -
cdr3_aa: CASSLISGSGSPLHF; cdr3_nt: TGTGCCAGCAGCTTGATCTCGGGGAGCGGATCACCCCTCCACTTT; v_call: TRBV11-2; d_call: -; j_call: TRBJ1-6; clone_size: -
cdr3_aa: CASSEGQFRNEQFF; cdr3_nt: TGTGCCAGCAGTGAGGGACAGTTTAGGAATGAGCAGTTCTTC; v_call: TRBV25-1; d_call: TRBD1; j_call: TRBJ2-1; clone_size: -
cdr3_aa: CASSPLSGSSTDTQYF; cdr3_nt: TGTGCCAGCTCACCACTCTCGGGGTCTAGCACAGATACGCAGTATTTT; v_call: TRBV18; d_call: -; j_call: TRBJ2-3; clone_size: -
cdr3_aa: CASSSGTRADNEQFF; cdr3_nt: TGTGCTAGCAGCTCGGGGACTAGGGCTGACAATGAGCAGTTCTTC; v_call: TRBV7-7; d_call: TRBD2; j_call: TRBJ2-1; clone_size: -
cdr3_aa: CASSRPGLAGGPSYEQYF; cdr3_nt: TGTGCCAGCAGCCGACCGGGACTAGCGGGAGGGCCGTCCTACGAGCAGTACTTC; v_call: TRBV5-5; d_call: TRBD2; j_call: TRBJ2-7; clone_size: -
cdr3_aa: CASSLMSGPAEAFF; cdr3_nt: TGTGCCAGCAGTTTAATGTCGGGACCAGCTGAAGCTTTCTTT; v_call: TRBV7-8; d_call: -; j_call: TRBJ1-1; clone_size: -
cdr3_aa: CASSLGGNYGYTF; cdr3_nt: TGTGCCAGCAGCTTGGGGGGGAACTATGGCTACACCTTC; v_call: TRBV7-3; d_call: -; j_call: TRBJ1-2; clone_size: -
cdr3_aa: CASSNSGGSYEQYF; cdr3_nt: TGTGCCAGCAGTAATAGCGGGGGCTCCTACGAGCAGTACTTC; v_call: TRBV28; d_call: TRBD2; j_call: TRBJ2-7; clone_size: -
cdr3_aa: CASRGGGQGHQPQHF; cdr3_nt: TGTGCCAGCAGAGGGGGCGGACAGGGCCATCAGCCCCAGCATTTT; v_call: TRBV28; d_call: TRBD1; j_call: TRBJ1-5; clone_size: -
cdr3_aa: CASSYADRGNSPLHF; cdr3_nt: TGTGCCAGCAGTTACGCGGACAGGGGGAATTCACCCCTCCACTTT; v_call: TRBV6-6; d_call: TRBD1; j_call: TRBJ1-6; clone_size: once
cdr3_aa: CASSLVPTEAFF; cdr3_nt: TGTGCCAGCAGCTTAGTTCCCACTGAAGCTTTCTTT; v_call: TRBV7-9; d_call: -; j_call: TRBJ1-1; clone_size: once
cdr3_aa: CASSLGTGDWGELFF; cdr3_nt: TGTGCCAGCAGCCTCGGGACAGGGGATTGGGGGGAGCTGTTTTTT; v_call: TRBV7-8; d_call: TRBD1; j_call: TRBJ2-2; clone_size: few
cdr3_aa: CASSLQAGGTLAKNIQYF; cdr3_nt: TGTGCCAGCAGCTTGCAAGCGGGAGGGACCTTAGCCAAAAACATTCAGTACTTC; v_call: TRBV5-7; d_call: TRBD2; j_call: TRBJ2-4; clone_size: -
cdr3_aa: CASSIMGAKETQYF; cdr3_nt: TGTGCCAGTAGTATAATGGGCGCAAAAGAGACCCAGTACTTC; v_call: TRBV19; d_call: -; j_call: TRBJ2-5; clone_size: -
cdr3_aa: CASSQGQLDQPQHF; cdr3_nt: TGTGCCAGCAGTCAGGGACAGTTAGATCAGCCCCAGCATTTT; v_call: TRBV28; d_call: TRBD1; j_call: TRBJ1-5; clone_size: -
cdr3_aa: CASSNDRALWDTQYF; cdr3_nt: TGTGCCAGTAGCAATGACAGGGCCCTGTGGGATACGCAGTATTTT; v_call: TRBV19; d_call: TRBD1; j_call: TRBJ2-3; clone_size: -